This is a list of T cell receptor beta chains from one sample in a study of blood T cell repertoires in COVID-19. Clones were sequenced by immunoSEQ multiplex PCR, and TCRdb holds only the in-frame ones, with some missing. Of around 290,000 clones detected, 70% to 90% appear once; the ten largest clones hold around 0.92%. The sample was PBMCs or T cells enriched from blood (not recorded which). The receptors stem from a woman aged 25 to 39 who had recovered from COVID-19. The conserved cysteine and the conserved F or W are not part of the CDR3 here.

v_gene: TRBV5-3; j_gene: TRBJ2-7; CDR3aa: ARSLSGVYEQY
v_gene: TRBV15; j_gene: TRBJ1-2; CDR3aa: ATSRARTDDYGYT
v_gene: TRBV27; j_gene: TRBJ1-3; CDR3aa: ASRAGRGNTIY
v_gene: TRBV5-1; j_gene: TRBJ2-5; CDR3aa: ASSLGLAGGPPGRETQY
v_gene: TRBV19; j_gene: TRBJ2-3; CDR3aa: ASSITAGGLADTQY
v_gene: TRBV21-1; j_gene: TRBJ2-1; CDR3aa: ASSTGDRAYNEQF
v_gene: TRBV27; j_gene: TRBJ2-3; CDR3aa: ASSPTRLAGDPDTQY
v_gene: TRBV10-3; j_gene: TRBJ2-7; CDR3aa: AISESSTFDRGDPYEQY
v_gene: TRBV3-1/TRBV3-2; j_gene: TRBJ2-3; CDR3aa: ASSQEGTARGTQY
v_gene: TRBV5-1; j_gene: TRBJ1-1; CDR3aa: ASSLRDRGRSPNVEAF
v_gene: TRBV10-3; j_gene: TRBJ2-1; CDR3aa: AARADSYNEQF
v_gene: TRBV4-2; j_gene: TRBJ2-7; CDR3aa: ASSQRSSGSVYEQY
v_gene: TRBV6-1; j_gene: TRBJ1-3; CDR3aa: ASSDAGPISGNTIY
v_gene: TRBV9; j_gene: TRBJ2-3; CDR3aa: ASSSPTGTSGGASFPSTDTQY
v_gene: TRBV18; j_gene: TRBJ2-3; CDR3aa: ASSPLAGGPRDTQY
v_gene: TRBV5-8; j_gene: TRBJ1-5; CDR3aa: ASSLAGTGAWPQH
v_gene: TRBV3-1/TRBV3-2; j_gene: TRBJ1-4; CDR3aa: ASRARGTANEKLF
v_gene: TRBV7-8; j_gene: TRBJ2-3; CDR3aa: ASSFFSGSTDTQY
v_gene: TRBV12-3/TRBV12-4; j_gene: TRBJ2-7; CDR3aa: ASSSTRSGQY
v_gene: TRBV28; j_gene: TRBJ1-6; CDR3aa: ASSESSALH
v_gene: TRBV19; j_gene: TRBJ1-4; CDR3aa: ASSGLRRFYEKLF
v_gene: TRBV7-9; j_gene: TRBJ2-3; CDR3aa: ASSLAGASASTDTQY
v_gene: TRBV24-1; j_gene: TRBJ2-5; CDR3aa: ATSDWPGDTRWETQY
v_gene: TRBV7-3; j_gene: TRBJ2-1; CDR3aa: ASSLSAGGTNEQF
v_gene: TRBV6-5; j_gene: TRBJ1-5; CDR3aa: ASSYSQGLDQPQH
v_gene: TRBV7-2; j_gene: TRBJ2-7; CDR3aa: ASSLGTVPYEQY
v_gene: TRBV2; j_gene: TRBJ1-2; CDR3aa: ASSDIDRDRLYT
v_gene: TRBV2; j_gene: TRBJ1-4; CDR3aa: ASARADDEKLF
v_gene: TRBV28; j_gene: TRBJ1-2; CDR3aa: ASTKRGMDYGYT
v_gene: TRBV19; j_gene: TRBJ2-1; CDR3aa: ASTLGTRLSSYNEQF
v_gene: TRBV7-9; j_gene: TRBJ1-5; CDR3aa: ASSPGSQPQH
v_gene: TRBV4-3; j_gene: TRBJ1-1; CDR3aa: ASMSLTIGGAALEAF
v_gene: TRBV6-4; j_gene: TRBJ1-2; CDR3aa: ASSDSAGGYT
v_gene: TRBV9; j_gene: TRBJ1-6; CDR3aa: ASSVSSRGLPNSPLH
v_gene: TRBV24-1; j_gene: TRBJ2-2; CDR3aa: ATSVAGQGEGGELF
v_gene: TRBV4-1; j_gene: TRBJ2-5; CDR3aa: ASSQDLRSGGYQETQY
v_gene: TRBV4-3; j_gene: TRBJ2-7; CDR3aa: ASSRNLAPTSRIEQY